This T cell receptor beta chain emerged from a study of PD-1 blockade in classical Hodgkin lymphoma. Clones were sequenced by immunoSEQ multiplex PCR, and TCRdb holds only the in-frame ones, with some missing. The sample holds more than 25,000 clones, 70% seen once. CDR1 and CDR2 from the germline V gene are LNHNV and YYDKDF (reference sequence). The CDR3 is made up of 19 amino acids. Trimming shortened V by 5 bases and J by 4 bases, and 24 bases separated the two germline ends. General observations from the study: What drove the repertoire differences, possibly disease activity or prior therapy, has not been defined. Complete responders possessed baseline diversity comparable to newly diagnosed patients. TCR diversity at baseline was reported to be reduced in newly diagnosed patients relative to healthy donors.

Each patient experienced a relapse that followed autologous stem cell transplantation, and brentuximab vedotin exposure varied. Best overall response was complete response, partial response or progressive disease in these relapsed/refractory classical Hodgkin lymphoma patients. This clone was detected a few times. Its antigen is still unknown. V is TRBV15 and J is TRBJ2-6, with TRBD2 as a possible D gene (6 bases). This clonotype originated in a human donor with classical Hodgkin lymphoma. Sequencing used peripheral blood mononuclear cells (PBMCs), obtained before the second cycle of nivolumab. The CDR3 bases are TGTGCCACCAGCGGTCCAAGGGCACCGGGGGTGAGGGGGGCCAACGTCCTGACTTTC. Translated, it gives CATSGPRAPGVRGANVLTF.